This T cell receptor (beta chain) was sequenced in a study of vaccination and CD4 T cells after COVID-19. About this clonotype: Its antigen remains unknown. The junction and the germline gene differ at one end; a read error may be behind it.

Germline CDR1 reads SGHVS; CDR2 reads FQNEAQ. The CDR3 totals 16 residues. Sequencing of DNA taken from cultured CD4+ T cells relied on the Oncomine TCR Beta short-read assay. TCRdb called the PCR reads again in MiXCR, with one record for every CDR3 protein. The table shows 9,500 or so distinct CDR3 sequences, with around 63% occurring only once. Treatment specified: approximately 10-day PBMC culture with coronavirus spike peptide pools or control peptides (ViraFEST assay). The chain links TRBV7-8 to TRBJ2-1; 8 bases map to TRBD2. The sample here was CD4+ T cells from blood, cultured in vitro, taken before SARS-CoV-2 vaccination. This sequence was found in a human donor who had recovered from COVID-19. The CDR3, as DNA: TGTGCCAGCACCCTAAGCGGGAGCGGGCGCTACAGTGAGCAGTTCTTC. Translated: CASTLSGSGRYSEQFF.